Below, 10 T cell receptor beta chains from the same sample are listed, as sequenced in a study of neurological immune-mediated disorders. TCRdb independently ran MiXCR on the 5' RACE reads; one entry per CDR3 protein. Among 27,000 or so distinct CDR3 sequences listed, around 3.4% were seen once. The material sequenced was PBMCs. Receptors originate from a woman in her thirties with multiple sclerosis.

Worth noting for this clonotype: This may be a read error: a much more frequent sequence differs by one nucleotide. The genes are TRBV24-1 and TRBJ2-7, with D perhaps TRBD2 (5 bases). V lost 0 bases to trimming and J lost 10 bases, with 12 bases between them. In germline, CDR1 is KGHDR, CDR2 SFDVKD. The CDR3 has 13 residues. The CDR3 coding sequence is TGTGCCACCAGTGATTTGTACCGGGAACGCCAGTACTTC. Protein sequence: CATSDLYRERQYF.

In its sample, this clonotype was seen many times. Here the CDR3 reads CASSLDTVWLNSPLHF. CDR3 nucleotide sequence: TGTGCCAGCAGCTTGGATACAGTGTGGCTTAATTCACCCCTCCACTTT. The chain has TRBV5-5 and TRBJ1-6; D gene unclear. V shed 0 bases and J shed 6 bases, with 13 bases lying between them. The CDR3 is made up of 16 amino acids. The germline V gene encodes CDR1 SGHKS and CDR2 YYEKEE (reference sequence). Combining the CDR3 with reference TRBV5-5 and TRBJ1-6 gives the whole variable domain DAGVTQSPTHLIKTRGQQVTLRCSPISGHKSVSWYQQVLGQGPQFIFQYYEKEERGRGNFPDRFSARQFPNYSSELNVNALLLGDSALYLCASSLDTVWLNSPLHFGNGTRLTVT.

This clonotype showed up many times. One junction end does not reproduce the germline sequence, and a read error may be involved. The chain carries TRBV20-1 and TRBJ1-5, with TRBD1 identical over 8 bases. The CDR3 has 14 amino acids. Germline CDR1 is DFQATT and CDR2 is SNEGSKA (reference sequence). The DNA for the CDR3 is TGCAGTGCTAGCAGGACAGGGAGCAATCAGCCCCAGAATTTT. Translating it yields CSASRTGSNQPQNF.

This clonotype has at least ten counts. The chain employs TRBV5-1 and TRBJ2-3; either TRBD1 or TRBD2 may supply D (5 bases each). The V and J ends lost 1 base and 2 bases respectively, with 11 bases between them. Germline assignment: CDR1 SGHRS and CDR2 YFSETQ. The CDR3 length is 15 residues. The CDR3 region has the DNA TGCGCCAGCAGCTTGAGGGGACCCCCCACAGATACGCAGTATTTT. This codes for CASSLRGPPTDTQYF. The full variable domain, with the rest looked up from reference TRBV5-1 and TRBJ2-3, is KAGVTQTPRYLIKTRGQQVTLSCSPISGHRSVSWYQQTPGQGLQFLFEYFSETQRNKGNFPGRFSGRQFSNSRSEMNVSTLELGDSALYLCASSLRGPPTDTQYFGPGTRLTVL.

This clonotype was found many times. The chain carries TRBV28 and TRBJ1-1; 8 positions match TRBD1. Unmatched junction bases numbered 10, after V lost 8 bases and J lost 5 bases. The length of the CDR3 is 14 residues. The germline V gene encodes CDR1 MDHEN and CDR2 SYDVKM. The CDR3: CASGTSGGRTEAFF. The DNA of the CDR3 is TGTGCCAGCGGGACTTCAGGGGGCAGGACTGAAGCTTTCTTT. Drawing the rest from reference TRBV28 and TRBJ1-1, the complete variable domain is DVKVTQSSRYLVKRTGEKVFLECVQDMDHENMFWYRQDPGLGLRLIYFSYDVKMKEKGDIPEGYSVSREKKERFSLILESASTNQTSMYLCASGTSGGRTEAFFGQGTRLTVV.

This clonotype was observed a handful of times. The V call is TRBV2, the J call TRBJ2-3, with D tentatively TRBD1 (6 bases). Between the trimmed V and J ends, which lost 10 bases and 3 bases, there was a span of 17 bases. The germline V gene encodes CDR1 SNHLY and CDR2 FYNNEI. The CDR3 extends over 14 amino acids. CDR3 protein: CATRRGSGTDTQYF. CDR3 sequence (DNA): TGTGCCACACGCAGGGGATCGGGGACAGATACGCAGTATTTT.

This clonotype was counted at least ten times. This CDR3 reads CASSRGGGDRGNQPQHF. The CDR3 region has the DNA TGTGCCAGCAGCAGAGGGGGAGGGGACAGAGGCAATCAGCCCCAGCATTTT. V gene TRBV7-8 combines with J gene TRBJ1-5; TRBD1 agrees at 7 bases. V shed 5 bases and J 2 bases; nucleotides not matched to a gene: 12. The CDR3 sequence is 17 residues long. Germline V lookup: CDR1 SGHVS, CDR2 FQNEAQ.

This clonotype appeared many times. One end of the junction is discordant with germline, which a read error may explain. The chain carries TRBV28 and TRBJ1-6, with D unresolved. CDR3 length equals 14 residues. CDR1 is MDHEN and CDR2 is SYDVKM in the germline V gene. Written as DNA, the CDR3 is TGTGCCAGCAGTTTCCTCCCCTATAATTCACCCCTCAACTTT. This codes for CASSFLPYNSPLNF.

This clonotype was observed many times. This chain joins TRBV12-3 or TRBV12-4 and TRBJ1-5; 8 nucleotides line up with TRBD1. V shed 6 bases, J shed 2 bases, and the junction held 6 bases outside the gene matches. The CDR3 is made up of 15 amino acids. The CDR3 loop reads CASRTDRDGNQPQHF. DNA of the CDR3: TGTGCCAGCAGGACGGACAGGGATGGCAATCAGCCCCAGCATTTT.

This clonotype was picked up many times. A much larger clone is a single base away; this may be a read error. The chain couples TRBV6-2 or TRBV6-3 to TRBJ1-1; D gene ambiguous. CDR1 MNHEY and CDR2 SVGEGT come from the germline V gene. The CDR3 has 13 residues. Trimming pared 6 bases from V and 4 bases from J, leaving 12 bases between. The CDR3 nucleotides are TGTGCCAGCAGCCCTATTAACGTCACTGAAGCTTTCTTT. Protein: CASSPINVTEAFF.